The 25 T cell receptor beta chains below all came from one sample that was sequenced in a study of blood T cell repertoires in COVID-19. The protocol was immunoSEQ multiplex PCR, while the TCRdb copy is restricted to in-frame clones and leaves out a portion. This table holds 250,000 to 350,000 clones, 65% to 85% found once. What was sequenced was peripheral blood. These receptor sequences come from a human donor with COVID-19, enrolled during active disease. The donor label of this sample is uncertain.

This chain uses TRBV28 with TRBJ1-1, with D maybe TRBD1 (6 bases). Per germline, CDR1 MDHEN and CDR2 SYDVKM. The CDR3 is 15 residues long. V lost 3 bases and J lost 3, with 14 bases in between. The chain's CDR3 is CASSFSGGLDTEAFF. Here the CDR3 DNA reads TGTGCCAGCAGTTTTTCGGGGGGCTTAGACACTGAAGCTTTCTTT.

The chain recombines TRBV7-6 with TRBJ2-1; a weak D match, TRBD2 (6 bases). The germline V and J ends were trimmed by 5 bases and 2 bases, with 16 bases remaining between them. The germline CDR1 and CDR2 sequences are SGHVS and FNYEAQ. The CDR3 extends over 16 amino acids. The CDR3 bases are TGTGCCAGCAGCCAAGACGTAGCGGTGACCTACAATGAGCAGTTCTTC. It yields the protein CASSQDVAVTYNEQFF.

The V and J genes are TRBV9 and TRBJ2-1; 13 bases agree with TRBD2. Germline V lookup: CDR1 SGDLS, CDR2 YYNGEE. After removal of 0 bases from V and 12 bases from J, the junction contained 6 bases not matched to a gene. This CDR3 spans 15 amino acids. The CDR3 sequence: CASSVATSGRDGQFF. For the CDR3, the DNA is TGTGCCAGCAGCGTAGCTACTAGCGGGAGGGACGGGCAGTTCTTC.

V and J are TRBV27 and TRBJ1-6; D remains ambiguous. The germline gives CDR1 MNHEY, CDR2 SMNVEV (reference sequence). V dropped 6 bases and J dropped 8 bases, with 14 bases sitting between them. The length of the CDR3 is 14 residues. The CDR3 loop reads CASRRVVFDSPLHF. DNA for the CDR3: TGTGCCAGCAGACGAGTTGTGTTCGATTCACCCCTCCACTTT.

V is TRBV30 and J is TRBJ1-5, with TRBD1 matching over 8 bases. The germline CDR1 and CDR2 sequences are GTSNPN and SVGIG (reference sequence). V trimming: 3 bases; J trimming: 7 bases; junction bases outside the gene matches: 5. The length of the CDR3 is 13 residues. CDR3 sequence: CAWRDREEQPQHF. The CDR3 bases are TGTGCCTGGAGGGACAGGGAGGAACAGCCCCAGCATTTT.

The rearrangement uses TRBV19 and TRBJ1-4; tentative D call: TRBD1 (5 bases). This CDR3 comprises 15 residues. The V and J ends lost 5 bases and 6 bases respectively, with 16 bases between them. Germline lookup yields CDR1 LNHDA and CDR2 SQIVND (reference sequence). This chain's CDR3 is CASSETGPSDEKLFF. CDR3 coding DNA: TGTGCCAGTAGTGAAACAGGTCCCTCGGATGAAAAACTGTTTTTT.

This clone was seen only a few times. The V gene is TRBV6-6, the J gene TRBJ2-3; 11 positions agree with TRBD2. V was pared by 5 bases and J by 4 bases, with 5 bases of the junction left unmatched. The length of the CDR3 is 15 residues. Germline assignment: CDR1 MNHNY and CDR2 SVGAGI (reference sequence). CDR3 protein: CASSRTSGSADTQYF. The CDR3 coding sequence is TGTGCCAGCAGTAGAACTAGCGGGAGCGCAGATACGCAGTATTTT.

This chain connects TRBV28 to TRBJ2-1; TRBD2 agrees at 9 bases. The junction had 9 bases not matched to a gene; V was cut back by 9 bases and J by 3 bases. CDR1 and CDR2 from the germline V gene are MDHEN and SYDVKM. The CDR3 length is 15 residues. The CDR3 region has the DNA TGTGCCAGTGCCCCGCTAGCGGGAAACTACAATGAGCAGTTCTTC. It specifies CASAPLAGNYNEQFF.

The chain is built from TRBV28 and TRBJ2-5, with 8 bases fitting TRBD2. The ends lost 4 bases at V and 5 bases at J; junction bases unmatched: 9. The CDR3 has 15 residues. CDR1 MDHEN and CDR2 SYDVKM come from the germline V gene. The DNA of the CDR3 is TGTGCCAGCAGTTCCCAAGCGGGAGTGGGGGAGACCCAGTACTTC. It is translated as CASSSQAGVGETQYF.

The chain uses TRBV5-4 and TRBJ1-6; D is unclear. The germline V gene has CDR1 SGHNT and CDR2 YYREEE (reference sequence). V lost 4 bases and J 7 bases, leaving 12 bases between the germline ends. The CDR3 is 14 residues long. DNA of the CDR3: TGTGCCAGCAGCCTCCAGGTTACAAATTCACCCCTCCACTTT. It yields the protein CASSLQVTNSPLHF.

The chain links TRBV7-2 to TRBJ2-3; 13 bases are shared with TRBD2. CDR1 is SGHTA and CDR2 is FQGNSA in the germline V gene. V shed 5 bases, J shed 9 bases, and the junction held 11 bases outside the gene matches. CDR3 length equals 16 residues. CDR3 sequence reads: CASSLWTSGGGGTQYF. DNA for the CDR3: TGTGCCAGCAGCCTGTGGACTAGCGGGGGAGGAGGGACGCAGTATTTT.

The V gene is TRBV27, the J gene TRBJ2-1, with a possible D match to TRBD2 (6 bases). CDR3 length: 11 residues. The V end was cut by 8 bases, the J end by 7 bases, with 9 bases between. CDR1 is MNHEY, CDR2 SMNVEV, per germline (reference sequence). The CDR3 DNA is TGTGCCAGCCGCCGGGGGAATGAGCAGTTCTTC. This sequence encodes CASRRGNEQFF.

The gene calls are TRBV28 and TRBJ2-7, with TRBD1 matching over 8 bases. With V trimmed by 4 bases and J by 3 bases, 11 bases remained unmatched. Germline lookup yields CDR1 MDHEN and CDR2 SYDVKM. This CDR3 spans 16 amino acids. This CDR3 reads CASSSQARDRIYEQYF. The CDR3 nucleotides are TGTGCCAGCAGTTCTCAGGCCCGGGACAGGATCTACGAGCAGTACTTC.

This chain uses TRBV9 with TRBJ1-4, with 7 positions matching TRBD1. CDR3 length: 16 residues. The V segment lost 3 bases and the J segment 0 bases; nucleotides outside the gene matches: 5. Germline-derived CDR1 and CDR2 are SGDLS and YYNGEE. CDR3 residues: CASSGRQGPTNEKLFF. The CDR3, as DNA: TGTGCCAGCAGCGGGAGACAGGGACCAACTAATGAAAAACTGTTTTTT.

The gene calls are TRBV11-2 and TRBJ1-1, with D possibly TRBD1 on 5 matching bases. CDR3 length: 15 amino acids. Germline V gene data show CDR1 as SGHAT and CDR2 as FQNNGV. Trimming took off 4 bases at V and 0 bases at J, with 12 bases between the two ends. Here the CDR3 reads CASSSSRGLNTEAFF. DNA of the CDR3: TGTGCCAGCAGCTCATCCCGGGGGTTGAACACTGAAGCTTTCTTT.

CDR3 loop: CASSIGQGGLYEQYF. Written as DNA, the CDR3 is TGTGCCAGTAGTATAGGACAGGGCGGACTTTACGAGCAGTACTTC. This rearrangement joins TRBV19 to TRBJ2-7; 7 nucleotides match TRBD1. The germline CDR1 and CDR2 sequences are LNHDA and SQIVND (reference sequence). This CDR3 is built from 15 residues. V was clipped by 1 base and J by 4 bases; unmatched bases: 7.

The chain joins TRBV30 to TRBJ1-6; D call uncertain. The CDR3 has 14 amino acids. Trimming cost V 0 bases and J 7 bases, with 10 bases left between them. The germline gives CDR1 GTSNPN, CDR2 SVGIG (reference sequence). Here the CDR3 reads CAWSVGRKNSPLHF. The CDR3 bases are TGTGCCTGGAGTGTGGGCAGGAAAAATTCACCCCTCCACTTT.

The chain employs TRBV27 and TRBJ2-1; 9 nucleotides agree with TRBD2. Trimming at V came to 5 bases and at J to 5 bases, leaving 7 bases not matched to a gene. The CDR3 is 15 amino acids. CDR1 is MNHEY and CDR2 is SMNVEV in the germline V gene (reference sequence). DNA of the CDR3: TGTGCCAGCAGTCCCCCCCGCGGGGGGGACAATGAGCAGTTCTTC. Translated, it gives CASSPPRGGDNEQFF.

The gene calls are TRBV11-3 and TRBJ2-3; D ambiguous. V lost 1 base to trimming and J lost 5 bases, with 4 bases between them. This CDR3 has 12 residues. The germline V gene has CDR1 SGHNT and CDR2 YENEEA. CDR3 nucleotides: TGTGCCAGCAGCTTAGCGGGAGATACGCAGTATTTT. Its protein product is CASSLAGDTQYF.

This chain uses TRBV19 with TRBJ1-1; D gene ambiguous. The length of the CDR3 is 12 residues. From germline, CDR1 is LNHDA and CDR2 SQIVND (reference sequence). V lost 5 bases, J lost 11 bases, and 15 bases lay in between. DNA of the CDR3: TGTGCCAGTAGTTCACGACCGGCCGGGGCTTTCTTT. Encoded protein: CASSSRPAGAFF.

This rearrangement joins TRBV18 to TRBJ1-2, with 11 positions matching TRBD1. Germline CDR1 KGHSH, CDR2 LQKENI. Losses at the gene ends were 4 bases for V and 3 bases for J; bases not matched to a gene: 1. The CDR3 has 14 amino acids. The CDR3 DNA reads TGTGCCAGCTCACGGGACAGGGGGGACTATGGCTACACCTTC. Its protein product is CASSRDRGDYGYTF.

The chain recombines TRBV5-5 with TRBJ2-3; D perhaps matches TRBD2 (6 bases). CDR3 length: 17 residues. Germline-derived CDR1 and CDR2 are SGHKS and YYEKEE (reference sequence). Trimming removed 4 bases at V and 0 bases at J, with 18 bases between. CDR3 sequence: CASSPQVADPSTDTQYF. CDR3 DNA sequence: TGTGCCAGCAGCCCCCAGGTAGCGGACCCTAGCACAGATACGCAGTATTTT.

The J gene is TRBJ1-6, the V gene TRBV28; weak D call: TRBD1 (5 bases). CDR1 is MDHEN and CDR2 is SYDVKM in the germline V gene. Trimming took off 7 bases at V and 7 bases at J, with 11 bases between the two ends. CDR3 length: 13 amino acids. CDR3 DNA sequence: TGTGCCAGCATACGGGAGGGGAATTCACCCCTCCACTTT. Translated: CASIREGNSPLHF.

CDR3 DNA sequence: TGTGCCAGTAGTTGGGGAGCGGCAGGGGGACCTAACTATGGCTACACCTTC. Translated: CASSWGAAGGPNYGYTF. V gene TRBV19 combines with J gene TRBJ1-2; 7 nucleotides line up with TRBD1. From germline, CDR1 is LNHDA and CDR2 SQIVND (reference sequence). The length of the CDR3 is 17 residues. V was pared by 5 bases and J by 0 bases, with 12 bases of the junction left unmatched.

The CDR3 is CASSLSIGRGETQYF. The CDR3 DNA reads TGTGCCAGCAGTTTATCGATCGGCCGCGGGGAGACCCAGTACTTC. V and J are TRBV27 and TRBJ2-5; D perhaps matches TRBD2 (5 bases). V dropped 0 bases and J dropped 5 bases, with 13 bases sitting between them. This CDR3 is 15 amino acids long. In germline, CDR1 is MNHEY, CDR2 SMNVEV (reference sequence).